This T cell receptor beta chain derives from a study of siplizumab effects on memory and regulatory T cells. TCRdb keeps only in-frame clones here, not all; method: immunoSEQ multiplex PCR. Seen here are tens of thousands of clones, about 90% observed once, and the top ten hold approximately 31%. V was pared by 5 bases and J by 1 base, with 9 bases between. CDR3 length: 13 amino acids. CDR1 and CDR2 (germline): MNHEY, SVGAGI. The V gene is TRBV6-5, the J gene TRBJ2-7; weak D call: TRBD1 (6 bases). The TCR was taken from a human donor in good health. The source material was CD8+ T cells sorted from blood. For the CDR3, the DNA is TGTGCCAGCAGTGAGACAGGTTCCTACGAGCAGTACTTC. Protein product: CASSETGSYEQYF.